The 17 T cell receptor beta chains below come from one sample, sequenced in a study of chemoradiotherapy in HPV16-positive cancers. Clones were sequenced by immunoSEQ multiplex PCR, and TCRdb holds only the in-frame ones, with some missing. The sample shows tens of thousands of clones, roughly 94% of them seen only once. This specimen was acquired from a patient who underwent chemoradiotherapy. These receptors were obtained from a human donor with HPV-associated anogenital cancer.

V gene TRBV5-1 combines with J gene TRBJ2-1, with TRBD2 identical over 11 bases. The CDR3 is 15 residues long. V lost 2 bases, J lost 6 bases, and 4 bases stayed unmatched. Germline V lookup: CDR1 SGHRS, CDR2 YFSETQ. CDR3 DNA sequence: TGCGCCAGCAGCTTAGGGACTAGCGGCCTCAATGAGCAGTTCTTC. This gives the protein CASSLGTSGLNEQFF.

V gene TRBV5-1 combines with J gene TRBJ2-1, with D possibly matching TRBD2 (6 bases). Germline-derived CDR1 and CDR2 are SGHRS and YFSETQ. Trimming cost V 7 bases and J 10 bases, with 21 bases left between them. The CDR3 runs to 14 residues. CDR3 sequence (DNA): TGCGCCAGCGCGGGACTTTTAAAACCGGGGGAGCAGTTCTTC. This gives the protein CASAGLLKPGEQFF.

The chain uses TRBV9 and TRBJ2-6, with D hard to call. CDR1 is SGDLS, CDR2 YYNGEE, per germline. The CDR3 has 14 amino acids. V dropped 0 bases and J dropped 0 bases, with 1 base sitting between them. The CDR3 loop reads CASSVASGANVLTF. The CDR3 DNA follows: TGTGCCAGCAGCGTAGCCTCTGGGGCCAACGTCCTGACTTTC.

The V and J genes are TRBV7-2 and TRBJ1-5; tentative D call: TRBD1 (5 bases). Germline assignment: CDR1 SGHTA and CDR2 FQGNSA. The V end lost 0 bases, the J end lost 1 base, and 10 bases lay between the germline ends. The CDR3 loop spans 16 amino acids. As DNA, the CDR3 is TGTGCCAGCAGCTTAGCATCAGGGAACAGCAATCAGCCCCAGCATTTT. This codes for CASSLASGNSNQPQHF. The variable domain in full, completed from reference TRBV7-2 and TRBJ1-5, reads GAGVSQSPSNKVTEKGKDVELRCDPISGHTALYWYRQSLGQGLEFLIYFQGNSAPDKSGLPSDRFSAERTGGSVSTLTIQRTQQEDSAVYLCASSLASGNSNQPQHFGDGTRLSIL.

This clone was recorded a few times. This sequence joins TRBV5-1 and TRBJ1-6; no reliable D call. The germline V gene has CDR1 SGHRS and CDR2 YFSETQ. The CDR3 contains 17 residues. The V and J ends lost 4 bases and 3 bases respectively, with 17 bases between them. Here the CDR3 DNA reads TGCGCCAGCAGCCCTGAGAGGATTATTAACTATAATTCACCCCTCCACTTT. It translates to CASSPERIINYNSPLHF.

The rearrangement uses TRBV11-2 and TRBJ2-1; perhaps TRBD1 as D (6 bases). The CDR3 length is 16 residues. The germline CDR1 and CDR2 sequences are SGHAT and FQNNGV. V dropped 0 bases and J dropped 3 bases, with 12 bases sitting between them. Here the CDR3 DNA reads TGTGCCAGCAGCTTAGATCTGGGACAAATCTACAATGAGCAGTTCTTC. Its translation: CASSLDLGQIYNEQFF. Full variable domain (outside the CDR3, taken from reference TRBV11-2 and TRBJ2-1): EAGVAQSPRYKIIEKRQSVAFWCNPISGHATLYWYQQILGQGPKLLIQFQNNGVVDDSQLPKDRFSAERLKGVDSTLKIQPAKLEDSAVYLCASSLDLGQIYNEQFFGPGTRLTVL.

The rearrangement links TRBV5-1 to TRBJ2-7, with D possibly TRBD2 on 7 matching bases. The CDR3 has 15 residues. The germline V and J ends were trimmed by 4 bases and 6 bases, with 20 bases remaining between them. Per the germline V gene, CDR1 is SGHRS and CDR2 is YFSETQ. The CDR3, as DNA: TGCGCCAGCAGCCCTCGGGGGAGGGGGAATACCGAGCAGTACTTC. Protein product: CASSPRGRGNTEQYF.

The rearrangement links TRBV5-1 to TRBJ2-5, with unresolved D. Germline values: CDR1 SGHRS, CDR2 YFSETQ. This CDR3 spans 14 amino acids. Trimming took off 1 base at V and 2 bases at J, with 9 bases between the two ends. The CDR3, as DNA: TGCGCCAGCAGCTTGTGGGGTAGACAAGAGACCCAGTACTTC. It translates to CASSLWGRQETQYF. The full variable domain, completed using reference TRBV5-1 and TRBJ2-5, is KAGVTQTPRYLIKTRGQQVTLSCSPISGHRSVSWYQQTPGQGLQFLFEYFSETQRNKGNFPGRFSGRQFSNSRSEMNVSTLELGDSALYLCASSLWGRQETQYFGPGTRLLVL.

CDR3 in amino acids: CASSDSQGRSQPQHF. For the CDR3, the DNA is TGTGCCAGCAGTGACTCACAGGGTAGGAGTCAGCCCCAGCATTTT. The chain carries TRBV6-4 and TRBJ1-5; the D gene is possibly TRBD1 (6 bases). V was cut by 0 bases and J by 6 bases, with 12 bases left in between. The germline CDR1 and CDR2 sequences are MRHNA and SNTAGT. The CDR3 loop spans 15 amino acids.

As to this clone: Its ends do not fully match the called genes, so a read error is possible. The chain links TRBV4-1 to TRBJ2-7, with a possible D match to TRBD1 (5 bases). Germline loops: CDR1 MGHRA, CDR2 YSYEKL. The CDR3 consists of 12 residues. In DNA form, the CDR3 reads TGCGCCAGCAGCCAAGATCGTGGACACCGGAACTTC. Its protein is CASSQDRGHRNF.

The CDR3 region has the DNA TGTGCCAGCAGCGTATCTAGCGGGTCCTACGAGCAGTACTTC. Translated, it gives CASSVSSGSYEQYF. The rearrangement uses TRBV9 and TRBJ2-7; 8 bases are a match to TRBD2. The CDR3 sequence is 14 residues long. CDR1 and CDR2 from the germline V gene are SGDLS and YYNGEE. V shed 1 base and J 1 base; nucleotides not matched to a gene: 1.

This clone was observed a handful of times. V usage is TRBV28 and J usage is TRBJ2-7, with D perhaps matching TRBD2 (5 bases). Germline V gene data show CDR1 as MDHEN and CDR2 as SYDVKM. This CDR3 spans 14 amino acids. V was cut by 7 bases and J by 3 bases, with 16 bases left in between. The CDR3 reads CASTGAETNYEQYF. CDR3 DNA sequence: TGTGCCAGCACTGGAGCGGAGACGAACTACGAGCAGTACTTC.

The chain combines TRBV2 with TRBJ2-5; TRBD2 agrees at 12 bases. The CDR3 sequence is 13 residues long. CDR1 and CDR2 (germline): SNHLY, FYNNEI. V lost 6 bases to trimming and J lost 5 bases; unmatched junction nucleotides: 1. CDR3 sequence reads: CASSGTSGETQYF. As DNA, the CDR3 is TGTGCCAGCAGCGGGACTAGCGGGGAGACCCAGTACTTC.

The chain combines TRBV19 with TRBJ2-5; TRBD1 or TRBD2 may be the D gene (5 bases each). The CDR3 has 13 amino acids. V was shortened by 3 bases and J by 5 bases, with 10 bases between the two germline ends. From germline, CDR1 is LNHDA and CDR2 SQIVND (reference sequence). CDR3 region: CASSIFRDETQYF. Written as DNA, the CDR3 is TGTGCCAGTAGTATTTTCAGGGACGAGACCCAGTACTTC. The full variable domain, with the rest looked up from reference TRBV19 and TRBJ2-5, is DGGITQSPKYLFRKEGQNVTLSCEQNLNHDAMYWYRQDPGQGLRLIYYSQIVNDFQKGDIAEGYSVSREKKESFPLTVTSAQKNPTAFYLCASSIFRDETQYFGPGTRLLVL.

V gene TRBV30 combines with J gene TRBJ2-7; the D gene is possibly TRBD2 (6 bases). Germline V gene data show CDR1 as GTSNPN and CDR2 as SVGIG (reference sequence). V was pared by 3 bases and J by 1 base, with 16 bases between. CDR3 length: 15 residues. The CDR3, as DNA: TGTGCCTGGAGAAGACGTCGACTAGTATCCTACGAGCAGTACTTC. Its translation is CAWRRRRLVSYEQYF.

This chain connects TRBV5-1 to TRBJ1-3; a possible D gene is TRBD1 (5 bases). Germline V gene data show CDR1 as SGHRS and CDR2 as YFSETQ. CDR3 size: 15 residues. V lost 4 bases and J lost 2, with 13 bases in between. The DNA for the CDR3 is TGCGCCAGCAGCCCGGACCTAGGGGCTGGAAACACCATATATTTT. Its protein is CASSPDLGAGNTIYF.

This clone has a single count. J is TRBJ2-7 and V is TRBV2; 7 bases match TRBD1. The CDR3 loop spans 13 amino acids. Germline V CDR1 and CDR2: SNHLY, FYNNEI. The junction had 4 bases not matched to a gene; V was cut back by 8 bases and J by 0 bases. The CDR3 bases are TGTGCCAGCGCAGGGGGACGCTCCTACGAGCAGTACTTC. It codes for CASAGGRSYEQYF.